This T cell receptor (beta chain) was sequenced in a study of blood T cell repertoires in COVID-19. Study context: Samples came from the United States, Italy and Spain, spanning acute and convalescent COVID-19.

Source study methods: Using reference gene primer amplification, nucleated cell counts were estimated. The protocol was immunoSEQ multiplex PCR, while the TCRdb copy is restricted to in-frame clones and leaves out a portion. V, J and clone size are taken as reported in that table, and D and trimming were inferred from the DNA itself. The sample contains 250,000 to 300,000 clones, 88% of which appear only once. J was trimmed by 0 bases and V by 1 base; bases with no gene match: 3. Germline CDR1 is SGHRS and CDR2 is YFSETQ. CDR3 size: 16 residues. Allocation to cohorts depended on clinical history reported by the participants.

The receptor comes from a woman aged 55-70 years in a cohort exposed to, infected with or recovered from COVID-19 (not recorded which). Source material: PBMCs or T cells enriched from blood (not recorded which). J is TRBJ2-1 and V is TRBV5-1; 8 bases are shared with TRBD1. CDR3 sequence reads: CASSLQGASSYNEQFF. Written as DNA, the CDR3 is TGCGCCAGCAGCTTGCAGGGGGCGAGCTCCTACAATGAGCAGTTCTTC.